What follows are 2 T cell receptor beta chains derived from one specimen sequenced in a study of CD8+ T cells in alopecia areata (dated by TCRdb to 2016 to 2019). The method was the immunoSEQ multiplex PCR assay. RNA was extracted from all samples and reverse transcribed into cDNA as template for TCR sequencing. TCRdb obtained this table from immuneACCESS and retained in-frame rearrangements with V and J assigned. These tables miss some clones; where compared with another copy, unresolved V genes account for less than half of the shortfall, and the remainder is unexplained. The sample contains fewer than 150,000 clones, 30% to 40% of them found a single time. Of the sample, 3% to 3.5% falls within the top ten clones. The sequenced material came from CD4+ T cells sorted from blood. The receptors stem from a human donor with alopecia areata.

The V gene is TRBV25-1, the J gene TRBJ2-1; D remains unclear. The CDR3 runs 15 residues. Trimming shortened V by 1 base and J by 7 bases, and 14 bases separated the two germline ends. Germline V gives CDR1 MGHDK, CDR2 SYGVNS. This CDR3 reads CASSESVYKGNEQFF. The DNA for the CDR3 is TGTGCCAGCAGTGAATCGGTTTATAAAGGGAATGAGCAGTTCTTC.

This clone showed up just a few times. This chain connects TRBV7-2 to TRBJ2-7; D might be TRBD1 (6 bases). Trimming shortened V by 5 bases and J by 0 bases, and 11 bases separated the two germline ends. Germline-derived CDR1 and CDR2 are SGHTA and FQGNSA. This CDR3 has 14 amino acids. The CDR3 DNA reads TGTGCCAGCAGCAGGGACACCATCTCCTACGAGCAGTACTTC. As protein: CASSRDTISYEQYF.